A single sample is the source of the 6 T cell receptor beta chains below, sequenced in a study of CD4 T cells in relation to SARS-CoV-2 and coronaviruses. CD4+ T cells from unexposed donors were obtained before the COVID-19 pandemic (2011-2018). After more than eight days of culture, CD4+ T cells were isolated. These receptors' antigens are unknown. Only in-frame clones appear in the TCRdb table, and some are missing; sequencing was by immunoSEQ multiplex PCR. The sample consists of tens of thousands of clones, around 82% of them appearing once. The source material was CD4+ T cells from PBMCs, cultured in vitro. The receptors come from a human donor in good health.

This clone was seen once. The rearrangement links TRBV2 to TRBJ1-1; D uncertain. Deletions cut 4 bases from V and 1 base from J, with 16 bases between. The CDR3 extends over 16 amino acids. Germline V lookup: CDR1 SNHLY, CDR2 FYNNEI. The CDR3 nucleotides are TGTGCCAGCAGTGCCCCGCTGGGCAGGCCGAACACTGAAGCTTTCTTT. Its protein product is CASSAPLGRPNTEAFF.

The chain combines TRBV18 with TRBJ1-2; 7 bases are shared with TRBD1. The CDR3 extends over 16 amino acids. In germline, CDR1 is KGHSH, CDR2 LQKENI. V lost 2 bases to trimming and J lost 4 bases; unmatched junction nucleotides: 10. The CDR3 spells CASSPFSGTDLYGYTF. The CDR3 coding sequence is TGTGCCAGCTCACCATTCTCCGGGACAGACCTCTATGGCTACACCTTC.

The chain employs TRBV19 and TRBJ2-7, with TRBD2 matching 13 bases. The germline gives CDR1 LNHDA, CDR2 SQIVND (reference sequence). The ends lost 4 bases at V and 6 bases at J; junction bases unmatched: 9. The CDR3 covers 16 residues. The CDR3 nucleotides read TGTGCCAGTAGTAGATCCTCGGGACTAGCGGGGTTCGAGCAGTACTTC. Residues: CASSRSSGLAGFEQYF.

The chain carries TRBV7-2 and TRBJ1-1; TRBD1 matches 7 bases. With V trimmed by 0 bases and J by 4 bases, 8 bases remained unmatched. The CDR3 runs 16 residues. Germline values: CDR1 SGHTA, CDR2 FQGNSA. CDR3 sequence reads: CASSLAGTVRGTEAFF. The CDR3 nucleotides read TGTGCCAGCAGCTTAGCAGGGACAGTTAGGGGCACTGAAGCTTTCTTT.

The chain couples TRBV18 to TRBJ1-1; a weak D match, TRBD1 (5 bases). The germline gives CDR1 KGHSH, CDR2 LQKENI. The ends were cut back, 0 bases at V and 1 base at J, with 9 bases in the middle. This CDR3 has 15 residues. The CDR3 sequence: CASSPPQGWNTEAFF. CDR3 coding DNA: TGTGCCAGCTCACCACCGCAGGGATGGAACACTGAAGCTTTCTTT. Complete variable domain (other parts from reference TRBV18 and TRBJ1-1): NAGVMQNPRHLVRRRGQEARLRCSPMKGHSHVYWYRQLPEEGLKFMVYLQKENIIDESGMPKERFSAEFPKEGPSILRIQQVVRGDSAAYFCASSPPQGWNTEAFFGQGTRLTVV.

The CDR3 region has the DNA TGTGCCAGCAGCCCCATCGAACCCACCTACGAGCAGTACTTC. Protein product: CASSPIEPTYEQYF. The chain carries TRBV14 and TRBJ2-7; D is ambiguous. V lost 4 bases, J lost 2 bases, and 12 bases lay in between. Germline CDR1 is SGHDN and CDR2 is FVKESK. This CDR3 contains 14 residues.